This entry lists 10 T cell receptor beta chains sequenced from one sample in a study of blood T cell repertoires in COVID-19. Here immunoSEQ multiplex PCR was the method, and the copy in TCRdb shows in-frame clones only, minus some. The sample includes about 470,000 clones, approximately 90% seen only once; the top ten take 0.7%. The specimen sequenced was PBMCs or T cells enriched from blood (not recorded which). The receptor set was obtained from a woman aged 18-29 years who had recovered from COVID-19.

The rearrangement uses TRBV7-2 and TRBJ1-3; TRBD1 is a possible D gene (6 bases). Germline CDR1 is SGHTA and CDR2 is FQGNSA. Trimming cost V 5 bases and J 0 bases, with 11 bases left between them. The CDR3 spans 15 residues. The CDR3 region is CASSVDRSSGNTIYF. CDR3 in DNA: TGTGCCAGCAGCGTAGACAGGAGCTCTGGAAACACCATATATTTT. Based on the CDR3 plus reference TRBV7-2 and TRBJ1-3, the full variable domain is GAGVSQSPSNKVTEKGKDVELRCDPISGHTALYWYRQSLGQGLEFLIYFQGNSAPDKSGLPSDRFSAERTGGSVSTLTIQRTQQEDSAVYLCASSVDRSSGNTIYFGEGSWLTVV.

V is TRBV5-1 and J is TRBJ1-2; 10 bases are a match to TRBD1. The CDR3 has 13 residues. J gave up 6 bases and V 4 bases, and 3 bases lay outside the gene matches. Per the germline V gene, CDR1 is SGHRS and CDR2 is YFSETQ. The CDR3 spells CASSDGQGDGYTF. The CDR3 DNA reads as TGCGCCAGCAGCGATGGACAGGGGGATGGCTACACCTTC.

The chain uses TRBV7-9 and TRBJ2-4; D may be TRBD2 (5 bases). The V end was cut by 1 base, the J end by 0 bases, with 13 bases between. From germline, CDR1 is SEHNR and CDR2 FQNEAQ (reference sequence). The CDR3 is 17 residues long. CDR3 coding DNA: TGTGCCAGCAGCTTAGTAAGGCCAGGACTAGCCAAAAACATTCAGTACTTC. Its translation is CASSLVRPGLAKNIQYF. The whole variable domain, filled in from reference TRBV7-9 and TRBJ2-4, reads DTGVSQNPRHKITKRGQNVTFRCDPISEHNRLYWYRQTLGQGPEFLTYFQNEAQLEKSRLLSDRFSAERPKGSFSTLEIQRTEQGDSAMYLCASSLVRPGLAKNIQYFGAGTRLSVL.

The CDR3 here is CASSARTGYNEQFF. In DNA form, the CDR3 reads TGTGCCAGCAGTGCCCGGACAGGGTACAATGAGCAGTTCTTC. This sequence joins TRBV28 and TRBJ2-1; TRBD1 matches 8 bases. This CDR3 comprises 14 residues. The germline gives CDR1 MDHEN, CDR2 SYDVKM. V lost 5 bases and J lost 4; bases outside the gene matches: 4.

In this sample, this clone turned up a few times. This chain uses TRBV5-6 with TRBJ1-2, with 10 bases fitting TRBD1. The CDR3 runs 15 residues. Germline CDR1 reads SGHDT; CDR2 reads YYEEEE. The V gene end was trimmed by 4 bases and the J gene end by 4 bases; junction bases not matched to a gene: 7. The CDR3, as DNA: TGTGCCAGCAGCCTCGGACAGGGGGGTCGCTATGGCTACACCTTC. Amino acids: CASSLGQGGRYGYTF.

The gene calls are TRBV6-5 and TRBJ1-2; TRBD1 aligns across 7 bases. The V segment lost 5 bases and the J segment 14 bases; nucleotides outside the gene matches: 14. The CDR3 is 13 residues long. The germline V gene encodes CDR1 MNHEY and CDR2 SVGAGI. The CDR3 reads CASSTGGGRDGTF. Written as DNA, the CDR3 is TGTGCCAGCAGTACCGGAGGGGGCCGGGACGGTACCTTC.

The rearrangement joins TRBV2 to TRBJ2-5; possible D gene TRBD2, 6 bases. Germline-derived CDR1 and CDR2 are SNHLY and FYNNEI. The length of the CDR3 is 16 residues. V was cut by 4 bases and J by 3 bases, with 18 bases left in between. This CDR3 reads CASSVMGRGGEETQYF. CDR3 sequence (DNA): TGTGCCAGCAGTGTAATGGGGCGGGGCGGAGAAGAGACCCAGTACTTC.

CDR3 region: CASSLGGGKDNSPLHF. The CDR3 region has the DNA TGTGCCAGCAGTTTGGGGGGGGGCAAAGATAATTCACCCCTCCACTTT. V is TRBV6-5 and J is TRBJ1-6, with D perhaps TRBD1 (6 bases). The CDR3 totals 16 residues. The V gene lost 4 bases and the J gene lost 5 bases, with 15 bases spanning the gap. The germline V gene has CDR1 MNHEY and CDR2 SVGAGI.

The chain is built from TRBV15 and TRBJ2-1, with 9 bases matching TRBD2. J was trimmed by 6 bases and V by 0 bases; bases with no gene match: 6. The CDR3 runs to 16 residues. Germline V gives CDR1 LNHNV, CDR2 YYDKDF (reference sequence). The CDR3 DNA reads TGTGCCACCAGCAGAGATAGGACTAGCGTTATCAATGAGCAGTTCTTC. Amino acids: CATSRDRTSVINEQFF.

The sample holds a few counts of this clone. The V call is TRBV7-9, the J call TRBJ1-1; 7 nucleotides align to TRBD1. CDR1 and CDR2 from the germline V gene are SEHNR and FQNEAQ (reference sequence). V lost 0 bases and J lost 1; bases outside the gene matches: 2. The CDR3 length is 15 residues. This chain's CDR3 is CASSLARTGNTEAFF. The CDR3 DNA sequence: TGTGCCAGCAGCTTAGCGAGGACAGGGAACACTGAAGCTTTCTTT.